This record covers a single T cell receptor beta chain. Clinical history reported by participants formed the basis on which cohorts were assigned. This specimen comes from a study of blood T cell repertoires in COVID-19. After removal of 6 bases from V and 2 bases from J, the junction contained 7 bases not matched to a gene. Germline CDR1 reads LNHNV; CDR2 reads YYDKDF (reference sequence). There are 15 residues in the CDR3. Only in-frame clones appear in the TCRdb table, and some are missing; sequencing was by immunoSEQ multiplex PCR. The sample has a few hundred thousand clones, about 90% seen once.

The sequencing sample was made of PBMCs or T cells enriched from blood (not recorded which). The V and J genes are TRBV15 and TRBJ1-5, with 7 nucleotides matching TRBD1. The receptor was derived from a man in his thirties or forties who had been exposed to COVID-19. The CDR3 DNA reads TGTGCCACCAGTAGTCTAGACAGGGGCAATCAGCCCCAGCATTTT. This codes for CATSSLDRGNQPQHF. The variable domain in full, completed from reference TRBV15 and TRBJ1-5, reads DAMVIQNPRYQVTQFGKPVTLSCSQTLNHNVMYWYQQKSSQAPKLLFHYYDKDFNNEADTPDNFQSRRPNTSFCFLDIRSPGLGDTAMYLCATSSLDRGNQPQHFGDGTRLSIL.